The 22 T cell receptor beta chains reported below all come from one sample, sequenced in a study of blood T cell repertoires in COVID-19. Method: immunoSEQ multiplex PCR; TCRdb's copy keeps in-frame clones and lacks some. The repertoire has hundreds of thousands of clones, 80% to 90% of them found once; the top ten carry 7% to 10%. Sequenced sample: peripheral blood. The receptors shown here come from a woman aged 45 to 65 with acute or convalescent COVID-19.

The chain joins TRBV5-6 to TRBJ1-4, with 9 bases that match TRBD1. J lost 6 bases, V lost 0 bases, and 9 bases had no gene match. The germline gives CDR1 SGHDT, CDR2 YYEEEE. The length of the CDR3 is 17 residues. Written as DNA, the CDR3 is TGTGCCAGCAGCTTGGACGAAACAGGGGGCACGGATGAAAAACTGTTTTTT. Translation: CASSLDETGGTDEKLFF.

The J gene is TRBJ2-7, the V gene TRBV6-5; D possibly corresponds to TRBD2 (6 bases). V was shortened by 1 base and J by 0 bases, with 13 bases between the two germline ends. CDR3 length: 16 residues. The germline V gene has CDR1 MNHEY and CDR2 SVGAGI. CDR3 DNA sequence: TGTGCCAGCAGTTACTGGAGCGGGCAGAGCTCCTACGAGCAGTACTTC. This gives the protein CASSYWSGQSSYEQYF.

This chain links TRBV5-8 with TRBJ2-5; 8 nucleotides align to TRBD1. V shed 5 bases, J shed 9 bases, and the junction held 12 bases outside the gene matches. This CDR3 is 14 amino acids long. The V gene's germline CDR1 is SGHTS and CDR2 YDEGEE. This chain's CDR3 is CASRTGQGRGPQYF. The CDR3 DNA reads as TGTGCCAGCAGAACCGGACAGGGCCGGGGGCCCCAGTACTTC.

This clone was seen a handful of times. The V and J genes are TRBV19 and TRBJ2-7, with D unresolved. CDR3 size: 15 residues. Per germline, CDR1 LNHDA and CDR2 SQIVND (reference sequence). Trimming took off 1 base at V and 0 bases at J, with 10 bases between the two ends. CDR3 protein: CASSIGSKSSYEQYF. The CDR3 bases are TGTGCCAGTAGTATAGGCAGTAAAAGCTCCTACGAGCAGTACTTC.

This chain connects TRBV14 to TRBJ1-6; D is possibly TRBD1 (5 bases). The CDR3 is 15 residues long. CDR1 SGHDN and CDR2 FVKESK come from the germline V gene. Trimming removed 8 bases from V and 13 bases from J, with 24 bases in between. The CDR3 sequence: CASSPRVQASSPLHF. The CDR3 coding sequence is TGTGCCAGCTCTCCCAGGGTCCAAGCCTCATCCCCCCTCCACTTT.

This chain connects TRBV5-1 to TRBJ1-1, with D tentatively TRBD1 (6 bases). V lost 1 base, J lost 2 bases, and 9 bases lay in between. This CDR3 is built from 14 residues. Looked up from germline, CDR1 is SGHRS and CDR2 is YFSETQ. The CDR3 region has the DNA TGCGCCAGCAGCTTGACAGGGAGCAACACTGAAGCTTTCTTT. Its translation is CASSLTGSNTEAFF.

The V call is TRBV6-1, the J call TRBJ1-3; maybe TRBD1 (5 bases). Per the germline V gene, CDR1 is MNHNS and CDR2 is SASEGT. The CDR3 loop spans 17 amino acids. The V gene lost 1 base and the J gene lost 1 base, with 14 bases spanning the gap. The CDR3 DNA sequence: TGTGCCAGCAGTGAAGGTTTTTGGACACCGTCTGGAAACACCATATATTTT. Encoded protein: CASSEGFWTPSGNTIYF.

The genes are TRBV11-2 and TRBJ2-7; 10 bases are a match to TRBD2. J gave up 5 bases and V 7 bases, and 11 bases lay outside the gene matches. The germline V gene has CDR1 SGHAT and CDR2 FQNNGV. The length of the CDR3 is 15 residues. The CDR3 reads CASISNSGRFNEQYF. In DNA form, the CDR3 reads TGTGCCAGCATATCAAATAGCGGGAGGTTCAACGAGCAGTACTTC.

This chain uses TRBV6-5 with TRBJ1-1; 8 bases align to TRBD1. J gave up 9 bases and V 6 bases, and 9 bases lay outside the gene matches. The germline V gene has CDR1 MNHEY and CDR2 SVGAGI. The CDR3 loop spans 13 amino acids. Here the CDR3 reads CASRPDRAVKAFF. The CDR3 DNA reads TGTGCCAGCAGACCGGACAGGGCGGTCAAAGCTTTCTTT.

The chain carries TRBV7-2 and TRBJ2-7; 9 bases map to TRBD2. Germline CDR1 SGHTA, CDR2 FQGNSA. After removal of 4 bases from V and 2 bases from J, the junction contained 3 bases not matched to a gene. This CDR3 is 14 amino acids long. The CDR3 DNA reads as TGTGCCAGCAGCTCGACTAGCGGTGCCTACGAGCAGTACTTC. Translation gives CASSSTSGAYEQYF.

V is TRBV3-1 (or the pseudogene TRBV3-2) and J is TRBJ2-2; D possibly corresponds to TRBD2 (6 bases). The CDR3 runs to 15 residues. Trimming removed 2 bases at V and 4 bases at J, with 11 bases between. Per germline, CDR1 LGHDT and CDR2 YNNKEL (reference sequence). CDR3 in DNA: TGTGCCAGCAGCCAATTTGGAGGGAGCACCGGGGAGCTGTTTTTT. It is translated as CASSQFGGSTGELFF.

The V call is TRBV7-2, the J call TRBJ1-5, with 8 bases that match TRBD1. Germline loops: CDR1 SGHTA, CDR2 FQGNSA. This CDR3 comprises 19 residues. V lost 2 bases, J lost 0 bases, and 12 bases stayed unmatched. CDR3 bases: TGTGCCAGCAGCTTAACCCGACAGGGGCGCGGGGTTAGCAATCAGCCCCAGCATTTT. Its protein product is CASSLTRQGRGVSNQPQHF.

This chain joins TRBV6-4 and TRBJ1-1; D is uncertain. The CDR3 sequence is 13 residues long. V was cut by 3 bases and J by 5 bases, with 10 bases left in between. Germline V gene data show CDR1 as MRHNA and CDR2 as SNTAGT. CDR3 in amino acids: CASSDLRGTEAFF. Here the CDR3 DNA reads TGTGCCAGCAGTGATTTGCGGGGAACTGAAGCTTTCTTT.

This chain links TRBV28 with TRBJ1-4, with D tentatively TRBD1 (5 bases). Germline CDR1 and CDR2: MDHEN and SYDVKM. The CDR3 extends over 16 amino acids. With 1 base removed from V and 13 bases from J, the gap between germline ends came to 22 bases. CDR3 protein: CASSLFGQGVNDGLFF. CDR3 in DNA: TGTGCCAGCAGTTTATTTGGTCAGGGCGTTAATGATGGACTGTTTTTT.

This clone has just a few counts. J is TRBJ1-2 and V is TRBV3-1 (or the pseudogene TRBV3-2); D gene ambiguous. Germline V gives CDR1 LGHDT, CDR2 YNNKEL (reference sequence). Deletions cut 1 base from V and 4 bases from J, with 13 bases between. This CDR3 has 15 amino acids. CDR3 sequence (DNA): TGTGCCAGCAGCCAAGGAGAGAGGCTATCCTATGGCTACACCTTC. Its translation: CASSQGERLSYGYTF.

V is TRBV7-3 and J is TRBJ2-1, with 13 bases matching TRBD2. The J segment lost 8 bases and the V segment lost 6 bases, leaving 7 bases of the junction unmatched. The CDR3 covers 15 residues. Per the germline V gene, CDR1 is SGHTA and CDR2 is FQGTGA. The CDR3 region is CASSQLAGGPHEQFF. The CDR3 DNA follows: TGTGCCAGCAGTCAACTAGCGGGAGGGCCCCATGAGCAGTTCTTC.

This chain's CDR3 is CASSPDRSIYGYTF. Written as DNA, the CDR3 is TGTGCCAGCAGCCCGGACAGGTCGATCTATGGCTACACCTTC. V gene TRBV5-6 combines with J gene TRBJ1-2, with 7 positions matching TRBD1. This CDR3 has 14 amino acids. Germline V gene lookup returns CDR1 SGHDT and CDR2 YYEEEE. Unmatched junction bases numbered 7, after V lost 4 bases and J lost 4 bases. The complete variable domain, with remaining parts taken from reference TRBV5-6 and TRBJ1-2, reads DAGVTQSPTHLIKTRGQQVTLRCSPKSGHDTVSWYQQALGQGPQFIFQYYEEEERQRGNFPDRFSGHQFPNYSSELNVNALLLGDSALYLCASSPDRSIYGYTFGSGTRLTVV.

This chain uses TRBV28 with TRBJ1-3; D not certain. The CDR3 length is 12 residues. Germline CDR1 MDHEN, CDR2 SYDVKM. V was pared by 7 bases and J by 4 bases, with 8 bases between. The CDR3 DNA reads TGTGCCAGCACATTCCAGGGAAACACCATATATTTT. Amino acid sequence: CASTFQGNTIYF.

The chain combines TRBV12-5 with TRBJ1-5; no reliable D call. The CDR3 extends over 11 amino acids. The V end lost 6 bases, the J end lost 7 bases, and 7 bases lay between the germline ends. In germline, CDR1 is LGHNT, CDR2 FRNRAP. The DNA of the CDR3 is TGTGCTAGTGGAAACTACCAGCCCCAGCATTTT. This translates into CASGNYQPQHF.

The chain has TRBV28 and TRBJ2-1; 10 bases map to TRBD1. CDR1 and CDR2 (germline): MDHEN, SYDVKM. V shed 0 bases, J shed 2 bases, and the junction held 1 base outside the gene matches. This CDR3 is 16 amino acids long. The CDR3 DNA follows: TGTGCCAGCAGTTTATGGGGACAGGGGCCCTACAATGAGCAGTTCTTC. It yields the protein CASSLWGQGPYNEQFF.

This sequence joins TRBV10-3 and TRBJ2-2; TRBD2 aligns across 9 bases. Per germline, CDR1 ENHRY and CDR2 SYGVKD. J gave up 5 bases and V 8 bases, and 6 bases lay outside the gene matches. The CDR3 consists of 14 residues. For the CDR3, the DNA is TGTGCCATCTTTAGCGGGAGTGGGACCGGGGAGCTGTTTTTT. Translating gives CAIFSGSGTGELFF.

The chain employs TRBV29-1 and TRBJ2-1; TRBD2 matches 9 bases. This CDR3 contains 14 residues. Germline CDR1 is SQVTM and CDR2 is ANQGSEA. Trimming cost V 7 bases and J 9 bases; bases outside gene matches: 13. The CDR3 sequence: CSGVAGVIGGEQFF. The CDR3 bases are TGCAGCGGGGTAGCGGGAGTCATAGGTGGTGAGCAGTTCTTC.